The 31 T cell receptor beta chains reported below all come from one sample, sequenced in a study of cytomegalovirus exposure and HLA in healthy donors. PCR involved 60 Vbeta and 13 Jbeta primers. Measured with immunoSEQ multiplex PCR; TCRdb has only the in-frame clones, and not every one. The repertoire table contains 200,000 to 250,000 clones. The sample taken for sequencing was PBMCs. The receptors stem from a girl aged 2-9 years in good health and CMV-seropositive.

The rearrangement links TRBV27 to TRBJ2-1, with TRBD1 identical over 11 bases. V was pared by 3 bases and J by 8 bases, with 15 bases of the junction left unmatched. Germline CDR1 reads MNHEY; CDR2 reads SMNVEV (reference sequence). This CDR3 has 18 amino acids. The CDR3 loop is CASSFGQFRDRGLDEQFF. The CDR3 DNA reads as TGTGCCAGCAGTTTTGGACAGTTTCGGGACAGGGGGTTGGATGAGCAGTTCTTC.

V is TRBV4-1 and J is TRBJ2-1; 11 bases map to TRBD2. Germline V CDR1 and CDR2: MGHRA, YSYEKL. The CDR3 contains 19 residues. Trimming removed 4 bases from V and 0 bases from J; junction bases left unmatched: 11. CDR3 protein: CASSPLLAGVKGSYNEQFF. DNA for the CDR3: TGCGCCAGCAGCCCCCTACTAGCGGGAGTCAAAGGCTCCTACAATGAGCAGTTCTTC.

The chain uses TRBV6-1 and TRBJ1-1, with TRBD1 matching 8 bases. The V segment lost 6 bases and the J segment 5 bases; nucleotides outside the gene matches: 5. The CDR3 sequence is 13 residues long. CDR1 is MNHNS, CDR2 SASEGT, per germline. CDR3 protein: CASRLGQGTEAFF. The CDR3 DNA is TGTGCCAGCAGACTCGGACAGGGTACTGAAGCTTTCTTT.

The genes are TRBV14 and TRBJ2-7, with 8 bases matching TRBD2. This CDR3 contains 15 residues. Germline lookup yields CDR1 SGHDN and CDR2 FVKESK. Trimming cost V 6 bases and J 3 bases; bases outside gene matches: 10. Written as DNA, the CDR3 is TGTGCCAGCAGTCCTTTGACGGGGGGGGGCTACGAGCAGTACTTC. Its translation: CASSPLTGGGYEQYF.

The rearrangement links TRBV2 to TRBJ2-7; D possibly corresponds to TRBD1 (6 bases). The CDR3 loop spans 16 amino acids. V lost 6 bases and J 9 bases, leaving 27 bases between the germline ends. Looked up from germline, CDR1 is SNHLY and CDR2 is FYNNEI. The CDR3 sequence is CASRINSGDGGDGQYF. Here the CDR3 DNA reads TGTGCCAGCAGGATCAACTCAGGGGACGGCGGTGACGGGCAGTACTTC.

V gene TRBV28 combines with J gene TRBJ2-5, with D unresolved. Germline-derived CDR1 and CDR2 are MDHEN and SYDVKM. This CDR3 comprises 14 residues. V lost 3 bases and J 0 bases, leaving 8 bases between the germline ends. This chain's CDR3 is CASSLVQYQETQYF. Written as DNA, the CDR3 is TGTGCCAGCAGTTTGGTGCAGTACCAAGAGACCCAGTACTTC.

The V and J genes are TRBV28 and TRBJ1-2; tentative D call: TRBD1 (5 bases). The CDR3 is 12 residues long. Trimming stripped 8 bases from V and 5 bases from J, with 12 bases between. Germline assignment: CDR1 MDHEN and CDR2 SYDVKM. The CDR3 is CASLSGTYGYTF. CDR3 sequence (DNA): TGTGCCAGCCTATCCGGGACTTATGGCTACACCTTC.

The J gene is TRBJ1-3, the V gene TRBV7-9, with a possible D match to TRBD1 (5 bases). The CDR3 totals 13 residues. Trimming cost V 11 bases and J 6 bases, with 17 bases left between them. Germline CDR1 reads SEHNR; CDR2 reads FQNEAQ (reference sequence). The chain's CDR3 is CAPPGGGENTIYF. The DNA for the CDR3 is TGTGCCCCCCCGGGGGGTGGGGAAAACACCATATATTTT.

CDR3 sequence (DNA): TGTGCCAGCATGCAGTCCTACGAGCAGTACTTC. This gives the protein CASMQSYEQYF. V usage is TRBV28 and J usage is TRBJ2-7; D uncertain. CDR1 is MDHEN and CDR2 is SYDVKM in the germline V gene. The CDR3 spans 11 residues. V lost 7 bases, J lost 1 base, and 5 bases lay in between. The complete variable domain, with remaining parts taken from reference TRBV28 and TRBJ2-7, reads DVKVTQSSRYLVKRTGEKVFLECVQDMDHENMFWYRQDPGLGLRLIYFSYDVKMKEKGDIPEGYSVSREKKERFSLILESASTNQTSMYLCASMQSYEQYFGPGTRLTVT.

CDR3 DNA: TGTGCCAGCAGTAACACAGGGGGTTATGGCTACACCTTC. Its protein is CASSNTGGYGYTF. The chain employs TRBV11-2 and TRBJ1-2, with 8 nucleotides matching TRBD1. Germline assignment: CDR1 SGHAT and CDR2 FQNNGV. V was clipped by 6 bases and J by 5 bases; unmatched bases: 5. This CDR3 region has 13 residues. The whole variable domain, filled in from reference TRBV11-2 and TRBJ1-2, reads EAGVAQSPRYKIIEKRQSVAFWCNPISGHATLYWYQQILGQGPKLLIQFQNNGVVDDSQLPKDRFSAERLKGVDSTLKIQPAKLEDSAVYLCASSNTGGYGYTFGSGTRLTVV.

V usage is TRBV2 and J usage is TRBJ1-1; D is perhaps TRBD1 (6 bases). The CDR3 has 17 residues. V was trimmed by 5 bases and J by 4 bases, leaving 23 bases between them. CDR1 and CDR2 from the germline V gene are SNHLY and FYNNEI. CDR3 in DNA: TGTGCCAGCAGTCGCGGGTCGGGGAGGGGGGTCGGCACTGAAGCTTTCTTT. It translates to CASSRGSGRGVGTEAFF.

CDR3 amino acids: CASSEDSMNTEAFF. CDR3 sequence (DNA): TGTGCCAGCAGCGAAGACAGCATGAACACTGAAGCTTTCTTT. The J gene is TRBJ1-1, the V gene TRBV7-9; D possibly corresponds to TRBD1 (5 bases). The germline V gene encodes CDR1 SEHNR and CDR2 FQNEAQ (reference sequence). V was shortened by 5 bases and J by 0 bases, with 10 bases between the two germline ends. CDR3 size: 14 residues.

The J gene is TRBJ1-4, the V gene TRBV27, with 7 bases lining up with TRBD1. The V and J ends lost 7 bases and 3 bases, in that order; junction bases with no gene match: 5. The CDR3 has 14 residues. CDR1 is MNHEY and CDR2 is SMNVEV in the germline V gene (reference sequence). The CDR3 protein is CASKGGASNEKLFF. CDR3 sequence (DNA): TGTGCCAGCAAAGGGGGCGCGTCTAATGAAAAACTGTTTTTT.

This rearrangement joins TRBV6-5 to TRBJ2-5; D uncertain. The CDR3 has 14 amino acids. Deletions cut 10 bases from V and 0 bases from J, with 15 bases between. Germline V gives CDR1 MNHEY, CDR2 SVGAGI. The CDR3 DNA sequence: TGTGCCACCCTATCCCCCTTGTACCAAGAGACCCAGTACTTC. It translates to CATLSPLYQETQYF.

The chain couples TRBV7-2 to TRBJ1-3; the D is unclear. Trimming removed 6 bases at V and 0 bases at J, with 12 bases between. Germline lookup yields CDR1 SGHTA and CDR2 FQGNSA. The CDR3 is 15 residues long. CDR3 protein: CASRQQTASGNTIYF. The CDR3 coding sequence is TGTGCCAGCAGACAACAGACGGCCTCTGGAAACACCATATATTTT.

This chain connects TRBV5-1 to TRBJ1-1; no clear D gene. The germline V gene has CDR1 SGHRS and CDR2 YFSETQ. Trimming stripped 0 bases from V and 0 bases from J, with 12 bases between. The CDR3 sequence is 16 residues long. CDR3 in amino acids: CASSLGPHTMNTEAFF. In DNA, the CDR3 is TGCGCCAGCAGCTTGGGGCCCCACACGATGAACACTGAAGCTTTCTTT.

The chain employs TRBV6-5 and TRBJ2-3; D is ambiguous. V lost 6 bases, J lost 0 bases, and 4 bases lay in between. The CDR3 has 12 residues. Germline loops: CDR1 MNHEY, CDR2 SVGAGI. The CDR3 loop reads CASSPSTDTQYF. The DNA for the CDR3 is TGTGCCAGCAGCCCTAGCACAGATACGCAGTATTTT.

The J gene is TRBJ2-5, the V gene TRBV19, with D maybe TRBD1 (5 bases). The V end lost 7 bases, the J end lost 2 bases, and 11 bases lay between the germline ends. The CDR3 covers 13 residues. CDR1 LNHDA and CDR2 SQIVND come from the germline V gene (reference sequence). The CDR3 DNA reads TGTGCCAGTAAAATGGACAAACAAGAGACCCAGTACTTC. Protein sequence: CASKMDKQETQYF.

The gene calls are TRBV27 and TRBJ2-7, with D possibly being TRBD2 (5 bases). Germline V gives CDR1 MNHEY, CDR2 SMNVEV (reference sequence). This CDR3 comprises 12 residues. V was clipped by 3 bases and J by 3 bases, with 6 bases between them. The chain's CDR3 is CASSLDFYEQYF. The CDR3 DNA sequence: TGTGCCAGCAGTTTGGACTTCTACGAGCAGTACTTC.

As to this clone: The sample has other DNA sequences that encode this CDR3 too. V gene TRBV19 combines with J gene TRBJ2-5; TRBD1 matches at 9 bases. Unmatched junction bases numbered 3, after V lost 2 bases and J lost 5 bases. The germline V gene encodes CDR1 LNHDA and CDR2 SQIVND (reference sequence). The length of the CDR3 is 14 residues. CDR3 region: CASSITGGLETQYF. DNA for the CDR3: TGTGCCAGTAGTATAACAGGGGGCTTGGAGACCCAGTACTTC.

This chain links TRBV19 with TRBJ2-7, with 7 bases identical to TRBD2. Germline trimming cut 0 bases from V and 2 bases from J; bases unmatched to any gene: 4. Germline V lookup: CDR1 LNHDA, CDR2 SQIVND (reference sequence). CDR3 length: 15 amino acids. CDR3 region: CASSIDLLATYEQYF. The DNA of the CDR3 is TGTGCCAGTAGTATAGATTTACTAGCGACCTACGAGCAGTACTTC. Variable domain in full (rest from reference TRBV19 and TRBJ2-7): DGGITQSPKYLFRKEGQNVTLSCEQNLNHDAMYWYRQDPGQGLRLIYYSQIVNDFQKGDIAEGYSVSREKKESFPLTVTSAQKNPTAFYLCASSIDLLATYEQYFGPGTRLTVT.

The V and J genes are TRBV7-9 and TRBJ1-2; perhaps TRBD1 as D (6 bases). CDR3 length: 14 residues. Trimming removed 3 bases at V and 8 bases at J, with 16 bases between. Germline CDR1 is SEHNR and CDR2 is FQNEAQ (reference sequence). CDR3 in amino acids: CASSFEGGHWGYTF. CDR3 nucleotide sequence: TGTGCCAGCAGCTTTGAGGGGGGGCATTGGGGCTACACCTTC.

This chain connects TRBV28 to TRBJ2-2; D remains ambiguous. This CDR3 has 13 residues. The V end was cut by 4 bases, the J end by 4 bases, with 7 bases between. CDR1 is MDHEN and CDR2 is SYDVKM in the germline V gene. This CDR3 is CASSSRGTGELFF. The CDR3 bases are TGTGCCAGCAGTTCCCGCGGCACCGGGGAGCTGTTTTTT.

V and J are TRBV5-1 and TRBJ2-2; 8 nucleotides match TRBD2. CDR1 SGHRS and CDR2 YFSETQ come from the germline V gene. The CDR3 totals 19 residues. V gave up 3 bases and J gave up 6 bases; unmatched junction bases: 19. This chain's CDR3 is CASSSGRGGVARGSGELFF. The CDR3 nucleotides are TGCGCCAGCAGCTCAGGTCGGGGGGGCGTAGCTCGAGGTTCCGGGGAGCTGTTTTTT.

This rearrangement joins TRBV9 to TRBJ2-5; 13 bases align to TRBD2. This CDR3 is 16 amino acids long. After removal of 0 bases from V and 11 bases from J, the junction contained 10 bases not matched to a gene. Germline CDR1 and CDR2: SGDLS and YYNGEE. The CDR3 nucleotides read TGTGCCAGCAGCGTAGAACTACTAGCGGGAGGGCCGGAGCAGTACTTC. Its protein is CASSVELLAGGPEQYF.

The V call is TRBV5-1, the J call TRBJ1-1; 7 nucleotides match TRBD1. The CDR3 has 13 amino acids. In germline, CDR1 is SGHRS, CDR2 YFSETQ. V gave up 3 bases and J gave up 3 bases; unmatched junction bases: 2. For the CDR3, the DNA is TGCGCCAGCAGCTCCGGGACAGACACTGAAGCTTTCTTT. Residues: CASSSGTDTEAFF.

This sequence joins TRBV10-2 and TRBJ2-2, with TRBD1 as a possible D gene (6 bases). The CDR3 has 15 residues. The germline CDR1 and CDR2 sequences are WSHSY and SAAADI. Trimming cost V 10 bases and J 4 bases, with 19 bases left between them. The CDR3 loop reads CATTLTGPGTGELFF. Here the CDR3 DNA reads TGCGCCACCACTTTGACAGGTCCGGGCACCGGGGAGCTGTTTTTT.

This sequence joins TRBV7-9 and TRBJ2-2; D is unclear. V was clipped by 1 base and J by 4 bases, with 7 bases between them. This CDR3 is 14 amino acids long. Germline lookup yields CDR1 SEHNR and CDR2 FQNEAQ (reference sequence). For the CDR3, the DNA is TGTGCCAGCAGCTTAGATCGGAGCACCGGGGAGCTGTTTTTT. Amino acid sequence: CASSLDRSTGELFF.

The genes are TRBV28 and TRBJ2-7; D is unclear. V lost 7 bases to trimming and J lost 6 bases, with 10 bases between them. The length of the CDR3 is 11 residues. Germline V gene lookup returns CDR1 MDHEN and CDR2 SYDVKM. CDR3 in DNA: TGTGCCAGCACCCGTTCCGGCGAGCAGTACTTC. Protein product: CASTRSGEQYF.

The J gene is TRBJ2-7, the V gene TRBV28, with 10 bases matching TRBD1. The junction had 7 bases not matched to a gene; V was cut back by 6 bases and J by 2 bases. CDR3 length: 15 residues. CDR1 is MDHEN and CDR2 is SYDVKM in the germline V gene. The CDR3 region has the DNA TGTGCCAGCAGCAAGATCGGACAGGGGGCCTACGAGCAGTACTTC. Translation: CASSKIGQGAYEQYF. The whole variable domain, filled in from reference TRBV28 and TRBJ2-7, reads DVKVTQSSRYLVKRTGEKVFLECVQDMDHENMFWYRQDPGLGLRLIYFSYDVKMKEKGDIPEGYSVSREKKERFSLILESASTNQTSMYLCASSKIGQGAYEQYFGPGTRLTVT.

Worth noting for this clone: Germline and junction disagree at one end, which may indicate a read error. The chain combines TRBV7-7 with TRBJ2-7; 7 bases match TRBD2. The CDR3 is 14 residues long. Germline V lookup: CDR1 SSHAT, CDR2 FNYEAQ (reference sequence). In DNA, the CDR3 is TGTGCTAGCAGCTTAGGCGCGGGAGCTGACGAGCAGTACTTC. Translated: CASSLGAGADEQYF. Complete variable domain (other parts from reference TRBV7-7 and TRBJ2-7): GAGVSQSPRYKVTKRGQDVTLRCDPISSHATLYWYQQALGQGPEFLTYFNYEAQPDKSGLPSDRFSAERPEGSISTLTIQRTEQRDSAMYRCASSLGAGADEQYFGPGTRLTVT.